The next 8 T cell receptor beta chains were all read from a single sample in a study of sequential checkpoint blockade in melanoma. The treatment denotes: randomized to nivolumab then ipilimumab (arm A) or the reverse (arm B). Clones were sequenced by immunoSEQ multiplex PCR, and TCRdb holds only the in-frame ones, with some missing. The sample lists about 8,400 clones; under 95% were seen once. The specimen was CD8+ T cells sorted from blood (inferred from file names), collected from a patient given nivolumab and ipilimumab in sequence. The receptors come from a human donor with melanoma.

The chain has TRBV15 and TRBJ1-4, with unresolved D. Trimming took 3 bases from V and 1 from J, leaving 9 bases between them. Per germline, CDR1 LNHNV and CDR2 YYDKDF (reference sequence). The length of the CDR3 is 15 residues. The CDR3 protein is CATSRVSLTNEKLFF. DNA for the CDR3: TGTGCCACCAGCAGGGTTAGTTTAACTAATGAAAAACTGTTTTTT.

This rearrangement joins TRBV2 to TRBJ2-6; D not certain. V was clipped by 6 bases and J by 0 bases, with 15 bases between them. Germline CDR1 reads SNHLY; CDR2 reads FYNNEI. This CDR3 is built from 17 residues. This CDR3 is CASSYIRVDSGANVLTF. As DNA, the CDR3 is TGTGCCAGCAGCTATATTAGAGTAGACTCTGGGGCCAACGTCCTGACTTTC. Full variable domain (remainder filled in from reference TRBV2 and TRBJ2-6): EPEVTQTPSHQVTQMGQEVILRCVPISNHLYFYWYRQILGQKVEFLVSFYNNEISEKSEIFDDQFSVERPDGSNFTLKIRSTKLEDSAMYFCASSYIRVDSGANVLTFGAGSRLTVL.

This sequence joins TRBV4-2 and TRBJ2-7, with TRBD2 identical over 9 bases. Germline V gene sequence: CDR1 LGHNA, CDR2 YNFKEQ. This CDR3 has 17 residues. J lost 2 bases, V lost 0 bases, and 8 bases had no gene match. CDR3 loop: CASSQDQSGRPPYEQYF. In DNA form, the CDR3 reads TGTGCCAGCAGCCAAGACCAAAGCGGGAGGCCCCCCTACGAGCAGTACTTC.

V is TRBV6-5 and J is TRBJ2-7; the D gene is possibly TRBD1 (6 bases). The CDR3 covers 14 residues. Trimming stripped 8 bases from V and 3 bases from J, with 17 bases between. The germline V gene encodes CDR1 MNHEY and CDR2 SVGAGI. CDR3 region: CASALAGANYEQYF. The CDR3 DNA reads TGTGCCAGCGCGCTGGCAGGGGCGAACTACGAGCAGTACTTC.

This rearrangement joins TRBV2 to TRBJ2-7; 9 bases are a match to TRBD2. Germline loops: CDR1 SNHLY, CDR2 FYNNEI. The CDR3 consists of 15 residues. Germline trimming cut 7 bases from V and 4 bases from J; bases unmatched to any gene: 11. DNA for the CDR3: TGTGCCAGCACCGAGAGCAGCGGGAGGTTTTACGAGCAGTACTTC. Protein: CASTESSGRFYEQYF. The full variable domain, completed using reference TRBV2 and TRBJ2-7, is EPEVTQTPSHQVTQMGQEVILRCVPISNHLYFYWYRQILGQKVEFLVSFYNNEISEKSEIFDDQFSVERPDGSNFTLKIRSTKLEDSAMYFCASTESSGRFYEQYFGPGTRLTVT.

The J gene is TRBJ1-2, the V gene TRBV9, with TRBD1 matching 12 bases. Germline loops: CDR1 SGDLS, CDR2 YYNGEE. The CDR3 contains 14 residues. Germline trimming cut 3 bases from V and 12 bases from J; bases unmatched to any gene: 9. As DNA, the CDR3 is TGTGCCAGCAGCGATACTGGGACAGGGGGCTTGAACACCTTC. It yields the protein CASSDTGTGGLNTF.

The V call is TRBV19, the J call TRBJ1-5, with a weak D call TRBD1 (5 bases). The CDR3 is made up of 15 amino acids. V was clipped by 5 bases and J by 11 bases, with 22 bases between them. Germline CDR1 LNHDA, CDR2 SQIVND (reference sequence). The CDR3 sequence is CASSSPQDWGGTQHF. The CDR3 bases are TGTGCCAGTAGTTCTCCCCAGGACTGGGGCGGGACCCAGCATTTT.

The chain has TRBV7-3 and TRBJ2-5; TRBD1 matches 8 bases. The DNA end is a closer match to TRBJ2-7, so the J assignment may be wrong. The CDR3 length is 15 residues. Germline V gene lookup returns CDR1 SGHTA and CDR2 FQGTGA. The CDR3 DNA reads TGTGCCAGCAGCTTGGGGACAGGTCTCTCCTACGAGCAGTACTTC. Translating gives CASSLGTGLSYEQYF.